This T cell receptor beta chain was sequenced in a study of cytomegalovirus exposure and HLA in healthy donors. Study-wide results and limits: Many donors carried some public TCRs, although rarity characterized most TCR sequences. The study labeled roughly 160 TCR beta chains cytomegalovirus-associated.

Measured with immunoSEQ multiplex PCR; TCRdb has only the in-frame clones, and not every one. There are roughly 150,000 clones in the sample; about four fifths occur only once, and about 10% lies in the top ten. A word on this clone: What it binds is not known.

Germline-derived CDR1 and CDR2 are ENHRY and SYGVKD. The CDR3 consists of 16 residues. J gave up 3 bases and V 1 base, and 6 bases lay outside the gene matches. The chain couples TRBV10-3 to TRBJ1-3; TRBD1 agrees at 7 bases. This receptor was identified in a man aged 25 to 40 in good health and CMV-seropositive. Sequenced: PBMCs. The CDR3 DNA reads TGTGCCATCAGTGAGTTTACAGGGGAGATTGGAAACACCATATATTTT. This gives the protein CAISEFTGEIGNTIYF.